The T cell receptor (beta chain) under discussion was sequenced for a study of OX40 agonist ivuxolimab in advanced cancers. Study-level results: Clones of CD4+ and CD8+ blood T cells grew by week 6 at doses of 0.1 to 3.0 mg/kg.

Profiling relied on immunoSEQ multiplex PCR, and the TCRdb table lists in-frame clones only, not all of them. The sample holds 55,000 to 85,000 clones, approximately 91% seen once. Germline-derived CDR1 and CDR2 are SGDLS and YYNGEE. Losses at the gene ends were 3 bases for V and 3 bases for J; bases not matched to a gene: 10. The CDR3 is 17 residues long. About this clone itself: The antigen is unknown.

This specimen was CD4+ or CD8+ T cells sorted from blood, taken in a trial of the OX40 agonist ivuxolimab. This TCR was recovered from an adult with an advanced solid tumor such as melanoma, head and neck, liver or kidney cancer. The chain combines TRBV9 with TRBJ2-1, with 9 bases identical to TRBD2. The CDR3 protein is CASSDSLAGYLYNEQFF. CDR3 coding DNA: TGTGCCAGCAGCGACTCGCTAGCGGGATACCTCTACAATGAGCAGTTCTTC.